The 4 T cell receptor beta chains in this list originate from one sample, sequenced in a study of T cell repertoires in cytomegalovirus infection. TCRdb reprocessed the reads via MiXCR and lists one record per CDR3 protein. Of approximately 490,000 distinct CDR3 sequences detected, approximately 10% appear once; the ten largest clones hold roughly 10%. Sequencing was carried out using PBMCs. The receptors here all came from a human donor in good health (CMV status not recorded). Some clones in this sample may be carry-over from other donors' samples.

In its sample, this clonotype was seen many times. The CDR3 spells CASSLAHSGELFF. CDR3 coding DNA: TGTGCCAGCAGCTTAGCCCATAGCGGGGAGCTGTTTTTT. The chain uses TRBV7-8 and TRBJ2-2; D not certain. Germline CDR1 is SGHVS and CDR2 is FQNEAQ. This CDR3 comprises 13 residues. Trimming cost V 0 bases and J 7 bases, with 6 bases left between them. Using reference TRBV7-8 and TRBJ2-2 for the parts outside the CDR3, the full variable domain is GAGVSQSPRYKVAKRGQDVALRCDPISGHVSLFWYQQALGQGPEFLTYFQNEAQLDKSGLPSDRFFAERPEGSVSTLKIQRTQQEDSAVYLCASSLAHSGELFFGEGSRLTVL.

This clonotype was picked up many times. The rearrangement links TRBV29-1 to TRBJ1-1; TRBD1 matches 8 bases. The CDR3 runs 14 residues. Germline V gene sequence: CDR1 SQVTM, CDR2 ANQGSEA. V lost 5 bases, J lost 4 bases, and 9 bases stayed unmatched. The CDR3 DNA is TGCAGCGTTCGGTCAGGGGGCGGCGGCACTGAAGCTTTCTTT. Translated: CSVRSGGGGTEAFF.

There are a few counts of this clonotype. The rearrangement uses TRBV20-1 and TRBJ2-7; possible D gene TRBD2, 6 bases. The CDR3 is made up of 13 amino acids. Deletions cut 6 bases from V and 6 bases from J, with 18 bases between. Germline CDR1 is DFQATT and CDR2 is SNEGSKA (reference sequence). DNA of the CDR3: TGCAGTGCGACCGGGGGAGATAATGTCGAGCAGTACTTC. This sequence encodes CSATGGDNVEQYF.

This clonotype was seen more than once but under ten times. The J gene is TRBJ2-7, the V gene TRBV15, with TRBD2 identical over 9 bases. J was trimmed by 1 base and V by 6 bases; bases with no gene match: 7. Germline CDR1 and CDR2: LNHNV and YYDKDF (reference sequence). CDR3 length: 15 amino acids. CDR3 DNA: TGTGCCACCAGTAGTAGCGGGAGCAAGTCCTACGAGCAGTACTTC. Translating gives CATSSSGSKSYEQYF.